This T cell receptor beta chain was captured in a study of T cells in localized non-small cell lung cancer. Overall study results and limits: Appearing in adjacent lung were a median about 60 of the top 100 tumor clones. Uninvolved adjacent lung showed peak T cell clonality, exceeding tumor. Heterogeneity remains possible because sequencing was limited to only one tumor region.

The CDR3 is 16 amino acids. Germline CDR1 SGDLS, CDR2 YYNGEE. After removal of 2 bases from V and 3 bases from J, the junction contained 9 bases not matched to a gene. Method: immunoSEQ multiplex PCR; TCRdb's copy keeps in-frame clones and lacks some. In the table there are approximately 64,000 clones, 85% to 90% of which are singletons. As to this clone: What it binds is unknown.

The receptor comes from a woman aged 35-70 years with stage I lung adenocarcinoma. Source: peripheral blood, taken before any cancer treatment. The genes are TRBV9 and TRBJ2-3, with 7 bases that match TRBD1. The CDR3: CASSVSTGQATDTQYF. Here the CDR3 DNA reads TGTGCCAGCAGCGTTTCGACTGGACAGGCTACAGATACGCAGTATTTT.